These T cell receptor beta chains were read from a single sample in a study of blood T cell repertoires in COVID-19. TCRdb's copy holds only in-frame clones and misses some; the assay was immunoSEQ multiplex PCR. The sample records a few hundred thousand clones, about 86% being singletons. Material for sequencing was PBMCs or T cells enriched from blood (not recorded which). The receptors originated from a middle-aged woman with acute COVID-19. CDR3s include the opening cysteine and the closing phenylalanine or tryptophan. The order of the fields is clone size, V gene, J gene, CDR3 length, CDR3 protein. Clone size appears in some rows only: once, few, many, or a class for an expanded clone.

clone size: .; V gene: TRBV15; J gene: TRBJ2-5; CDR3 length: 16; CDR3 protein: CATSTGLARAQETQYF
clone size: .; V gene: TRBV11-2; J gene: TRBJ2-1; CDR3 length: 12; CDR3 protein: CASSFFTNEQFF
clone size: .; V gene: TRBV11-2; J gene: TRBJ1-3; CDR3 length: 17; CDR3 protein: CASSFLSGFKPGNTIYF
clone size: .; V gene: TRBV7-8; J gene: TRBJ2-2; CDR3 length: 15; CDR3 protein: CASRDSGRTAGELFF
clone size: .; V gene: TRBV28; J gene: TRBJ2-1; CDR3 length: 16; CDR3 protein: CASSRFSGSVYNEQFF
clone size: .; V gene: TRBV28; J gene: TRBJ2-3; CDR3 length: 18; CDR3 protein: CASSPGLAGVLITDTQYF
clone size: .; V gene: TRBV3-1/TRBV3-2; J gene: TRBJ2-5; CDR3 length: 16; CDR3 protein: CASSPGTGNPRETQYF
clone size: once; V gene: TRBV6-5; J gene: TRBJ2-7; CDR3 length: 12; CDR3 protein: CASRTRVYEQYF
clone size: .; V gene: TRBV27; J gene: TRBJ2-2; CDR3 length: 15; CDR3 protein: CASSLSGRRTGELFF
clone size: .; V gene: TRBV4-2; J gene: TRBJ2-7; CDR3 length: 13; CDR3 protein: CASSQGGDTEQYF
clone size: .; V gene: TRBV14; J gene: TRBJ2-3; CDR3 length: 11; CDR3 protein: CASSQIGLAYF
clone size: .; V gene: TRBV5-8; J gene: TRBJ2-2; CDR3 length: 15; CDR3 protein: CASSHAPGATGELFF
clone size: .; V gene: TRBV2; J gene: TRBJ2-1; CDR3 length: 15; CDR3 protein: CASSDHSGRINEQFF
clone size: .; V gene: TRBV7-8; J gene: TRBJ2-7; CDR3 length: 11; CDR3 protein: CASSEQHEQYF
clone size: .; V gene: TRBV6-1; J gene: TRBJ2-3; CDR3 length: 19; CDR3 protein: CASSEMWVGASGSVDTQYF
clone size: .; V gene: TRBV9; J gene: TRBJ1-6; CDR3 length: 15; CDR3 protein: CASSVDGRGNSPLHF
clone size: .; V gene: TRBV5-1; J gene: TRBJ2-1; CDR3 length: 18; CDR3 protein: CASSLTFSGRRSYNEQFF
clone size: few; V gene: TRBV7-2; J gene: TRBJ1-2; CDR3 length: 14; CDR3 protein: CASTEQGFASGYTF
clone size: .; V gene: TRBV2; J gene: TRBJ2-7; CDR3 length: 14; CDR3 protein: CASSLGQAAYEQYF
clone size: .; V gene: TRBV28; J gene: TRBJ1-5; CDR3 length: 15; CDR3 protein: CASTPTDKGYQPQHF
clone size: .; V gene: TRBV4-1; J gene: TRBJ1-3; CDR3 length: 17; CDR3 protein: CASRGTGGFHSGNTIYF
clone size: .; V gene: TRBV6-5; J gene: TRBJ1-2; CDR3 length: 14; CDR3 protein: CASQRAGDSYGYTF
clone size: .; V gene: TRBV4-3; J gene: TRBJ2-3; CDR3 length: 19; CDR3 protein: CASSHHLSGRERSTDTQYF
clone size: .; V gene: TRBV7-2; J gene: TRBJ2-2; CDR3 length: 15; CDR3 protein: CASSSDRGRSGELFF
clone size: .; V gene: TRBV28; J gene: TRBJ2-2; CDR3 length: 14; CDR3 protein: CASGSTGDTGELFF
clone size: .; V gene: TRBV7-8; J gene: TRBJ2-7; CDR3 length: 16; CDR3 protein: CASSFQRGLLSYEQYF
clone size: once; V gene: TRBV5-6; J gene: TRBJ1-1; CDR3 length: 13; CDR3 protein: CASSQGGNTEAFF
clone size: once; V gene: TRBV18; J gene: TRBJ2-1; CDR3 length: 14; CDR3 protein: CASSSIAGPYEQFF
clone size: .; V gene: TRBV18; J gene: TRBJ2-1; CDR3 length: 15; CDR3 protein: CASSQGQGAYNEQFF
clone size: few; V gene: TRBV7-9; J gene: TRBJ2-7; CDR3 length: 14; CDR3 protein: CASSSSGEFYEQYF
clone size: .; V gene: TRBV19; J gene: TRBJ1-1; CDR3 length: 13; CDR3 protein: CASSIQGPTEAFF
clone size: .; V gene: TRBV6-5; J gene: TRBJ1-1; CDR3 length: 11; CDR3 protein: CASSSYLEAFF
clone size: .; V gene: TRBV18; J gene: TRBJ1-5; CDR3 length: 13; CDR3 protein: CASSPGRNQPQHF
clone size: .; V gene: TRBV28; J gene: TRBJ2-7; CDR3 length: 16; CDR3 protein: CASSPEGAQDLGEQYF